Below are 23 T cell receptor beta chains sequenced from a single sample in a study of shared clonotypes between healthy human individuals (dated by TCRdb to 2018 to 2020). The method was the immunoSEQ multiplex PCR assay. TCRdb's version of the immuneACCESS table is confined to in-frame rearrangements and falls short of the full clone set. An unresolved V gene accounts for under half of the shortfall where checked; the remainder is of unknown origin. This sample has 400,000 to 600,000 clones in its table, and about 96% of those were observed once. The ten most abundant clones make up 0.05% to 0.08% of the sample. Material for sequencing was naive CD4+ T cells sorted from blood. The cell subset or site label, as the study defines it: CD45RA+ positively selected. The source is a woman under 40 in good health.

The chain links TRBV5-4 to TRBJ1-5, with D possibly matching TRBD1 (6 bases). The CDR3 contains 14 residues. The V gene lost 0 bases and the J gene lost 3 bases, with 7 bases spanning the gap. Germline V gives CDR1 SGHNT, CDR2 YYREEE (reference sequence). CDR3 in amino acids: CASSLGGANQPQHF. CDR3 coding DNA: TGTGCCAGCAGCTTGGGGGGGGCCAATCAGCCCCAGCATTTT.

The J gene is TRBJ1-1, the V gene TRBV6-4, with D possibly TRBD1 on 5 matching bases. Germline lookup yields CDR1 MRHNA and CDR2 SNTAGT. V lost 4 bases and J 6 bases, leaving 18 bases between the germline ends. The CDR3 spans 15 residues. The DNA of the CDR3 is TGTGCCAGCAGTGCCTACCGGGACGGAGGGTCTGAAGCTTTCTTT. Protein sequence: CASSAYRDGGSEAFF.

The CDR3 loop is CASSPHLGASGVSSYNEQFF. For the CDR3, the DNA is TGTGCCAGCAGCCCCCACCTGGGGGCTAGCGGGGTCAGCTCCTACAATGAGCAGTTCTTC. The chain is built from TRBV9 and TRBJ2-1, with TRBD2 matching over 9 bases. There are 20 residues in the CDR3. Germline CDR1 is SGDLS and CDR2 is YYNGEE. J lost 0 bases, V lost 4 bases, and 17 bases had no gene match.

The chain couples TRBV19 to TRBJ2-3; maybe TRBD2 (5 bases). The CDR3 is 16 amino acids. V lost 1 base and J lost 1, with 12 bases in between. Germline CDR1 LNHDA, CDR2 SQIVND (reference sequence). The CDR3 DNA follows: TGTGCCAGTAGTATAGGTTACGGGGAAGGCACAGATACGCAGTATTTT. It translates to CASSIGYGEGTDTQYF.

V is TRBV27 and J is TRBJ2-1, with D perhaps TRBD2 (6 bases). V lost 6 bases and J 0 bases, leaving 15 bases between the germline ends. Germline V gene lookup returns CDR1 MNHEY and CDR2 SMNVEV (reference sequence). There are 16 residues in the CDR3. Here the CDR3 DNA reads TGTGCCAGCAGAAATCTAGCGTCGAGCTCCTACAATGAGCAGTTCTTC. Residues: CASRNLASSSYNEQFF.

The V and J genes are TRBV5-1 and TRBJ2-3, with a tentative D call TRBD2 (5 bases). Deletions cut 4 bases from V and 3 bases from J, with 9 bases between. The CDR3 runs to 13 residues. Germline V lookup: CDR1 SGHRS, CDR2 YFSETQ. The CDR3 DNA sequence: TGCGCCAGCAGCCCCCCGGGGACAGATACGCAGTATTTT. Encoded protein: CASSPPGTDTQYF.

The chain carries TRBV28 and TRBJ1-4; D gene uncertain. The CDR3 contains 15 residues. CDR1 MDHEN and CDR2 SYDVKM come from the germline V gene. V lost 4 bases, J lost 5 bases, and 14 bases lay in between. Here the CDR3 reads CASSSPGRMNEKLFF. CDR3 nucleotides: TGTGCCAGCAGTTCTCCCGGACGGATGAATGAAAAACTGTTTTTT.

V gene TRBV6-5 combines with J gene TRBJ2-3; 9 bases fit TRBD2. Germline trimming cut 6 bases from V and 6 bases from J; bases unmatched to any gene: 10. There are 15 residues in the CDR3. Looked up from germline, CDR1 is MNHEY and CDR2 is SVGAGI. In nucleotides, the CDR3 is TGTGCCAGCAGCCTAAAGGGTAGCGGGAGTGATACGCAGTATTTT. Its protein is CASSLKGSGSDTQYF.

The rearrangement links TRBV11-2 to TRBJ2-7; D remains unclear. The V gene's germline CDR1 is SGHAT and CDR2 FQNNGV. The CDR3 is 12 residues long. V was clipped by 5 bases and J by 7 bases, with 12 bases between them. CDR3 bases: TGTGCCAGCAGCCCCCAGGTCGGGGAGCAGTACTTC. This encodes CASSPQVGEQYF.

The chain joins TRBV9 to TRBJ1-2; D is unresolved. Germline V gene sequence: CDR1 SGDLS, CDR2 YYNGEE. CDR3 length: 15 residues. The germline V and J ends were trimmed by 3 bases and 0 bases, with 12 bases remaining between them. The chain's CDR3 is CASSGPPLANYGYTF. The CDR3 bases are TGTGCCAGCAGCGGACCGCCTTTAGCTAACTATGGCTACACCTTC.

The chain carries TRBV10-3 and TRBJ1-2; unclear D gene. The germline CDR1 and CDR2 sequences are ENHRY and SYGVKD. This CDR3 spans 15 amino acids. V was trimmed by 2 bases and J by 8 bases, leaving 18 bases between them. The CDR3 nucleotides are TGTGCCATCAGTGAGAAAGGGAGCTTTTTCATAGGCTACACCTTC. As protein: CAISEKGSFFIGYTF.

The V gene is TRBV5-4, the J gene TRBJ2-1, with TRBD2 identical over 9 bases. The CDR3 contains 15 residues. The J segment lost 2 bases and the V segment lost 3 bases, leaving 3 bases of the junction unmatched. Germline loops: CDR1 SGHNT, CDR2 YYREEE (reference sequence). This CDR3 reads CASSSSGAPYNEQFF. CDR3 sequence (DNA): TGTGCCAGCAGCTCTAGCGGGGCCCCCTACAATGAGCAGTTCTTC.

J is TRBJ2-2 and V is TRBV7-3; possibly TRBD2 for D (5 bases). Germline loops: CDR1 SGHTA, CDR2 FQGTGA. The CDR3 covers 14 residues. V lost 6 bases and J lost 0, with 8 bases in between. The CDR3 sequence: CASRKGANTGELFF. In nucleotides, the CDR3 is TGTGCCAGCAGGAAGGGAGCGAACACCGGGGAGCTGTTTTTT.

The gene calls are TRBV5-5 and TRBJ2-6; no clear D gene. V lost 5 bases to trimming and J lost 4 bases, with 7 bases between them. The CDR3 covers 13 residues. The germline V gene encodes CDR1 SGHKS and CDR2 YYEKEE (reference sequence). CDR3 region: CASSLPGANVLTF. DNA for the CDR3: TGTGCCAGCAGTCTTCCGGGGGCCAACGTCCTGACTTTC.

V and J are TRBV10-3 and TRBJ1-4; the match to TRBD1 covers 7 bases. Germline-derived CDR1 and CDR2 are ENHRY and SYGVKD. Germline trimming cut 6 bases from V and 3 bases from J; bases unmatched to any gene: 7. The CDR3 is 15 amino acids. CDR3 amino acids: CAIRGQLGANEKLFF. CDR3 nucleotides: TGTGCCATCAGGGGACAGCTGGGGGCTAATGAAAAACTGTTTTTT.

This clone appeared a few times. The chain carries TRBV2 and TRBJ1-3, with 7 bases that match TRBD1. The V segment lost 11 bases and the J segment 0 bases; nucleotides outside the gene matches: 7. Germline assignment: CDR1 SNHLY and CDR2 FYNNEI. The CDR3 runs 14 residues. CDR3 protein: CAGGDSLSGNTIYF. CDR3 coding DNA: TGTGCCGGGGGGGACAGCCTCTCTGGAAACACCATATATTTT.

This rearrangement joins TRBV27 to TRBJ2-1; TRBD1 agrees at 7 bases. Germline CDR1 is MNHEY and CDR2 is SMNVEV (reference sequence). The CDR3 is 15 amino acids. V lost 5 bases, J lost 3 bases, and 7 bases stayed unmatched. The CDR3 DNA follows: TGTGCCAGCAGTAGGACGACAGGGAACTACAATGAGCAGTTCTTC. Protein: CASSRTTGNYNEQFF.

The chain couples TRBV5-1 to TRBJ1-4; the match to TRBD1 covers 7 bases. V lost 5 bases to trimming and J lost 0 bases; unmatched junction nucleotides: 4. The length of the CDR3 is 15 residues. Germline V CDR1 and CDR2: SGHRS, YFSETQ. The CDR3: CASRKGQSTNEKLFF. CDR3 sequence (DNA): TGCGCCAGCAGAAAGGGACAGTCAACTAATGAAAAACTGTTTTTT.

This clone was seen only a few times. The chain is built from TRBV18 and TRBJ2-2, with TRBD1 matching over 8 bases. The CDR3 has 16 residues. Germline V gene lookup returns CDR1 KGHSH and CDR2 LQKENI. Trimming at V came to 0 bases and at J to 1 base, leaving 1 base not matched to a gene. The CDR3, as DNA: TGTGCCAGCTCACCACCGGGGACAGGGAACACCGGGGAGCTGTTTTTT. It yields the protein CASSPPGTGNTGELFF.

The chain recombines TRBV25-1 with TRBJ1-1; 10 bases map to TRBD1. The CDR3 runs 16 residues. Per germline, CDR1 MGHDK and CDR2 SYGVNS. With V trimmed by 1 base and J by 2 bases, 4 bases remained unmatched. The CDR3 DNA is TGTGCCAGCAGTGAATGGGGGGACAGGGGAAACACTGAAGCTTTCTTT. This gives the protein CASSEWGDRGNTEAFF.

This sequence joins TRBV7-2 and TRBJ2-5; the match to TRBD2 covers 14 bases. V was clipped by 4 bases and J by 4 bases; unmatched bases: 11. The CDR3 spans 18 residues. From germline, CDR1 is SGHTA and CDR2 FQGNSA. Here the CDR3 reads CASSSRLAGGPRGETQYF. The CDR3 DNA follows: TGTGCCAGCAGCTCTCGACTAGCGGGAGGGCCTCGGGGAGAGACCCAGTACTTC.

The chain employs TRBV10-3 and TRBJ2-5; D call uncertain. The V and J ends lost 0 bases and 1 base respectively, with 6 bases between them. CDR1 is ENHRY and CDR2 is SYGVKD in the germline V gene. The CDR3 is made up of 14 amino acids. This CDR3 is CAISESTLQETQYF. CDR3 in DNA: TGTGCCATCAGTGAGTCGACACTCCAAGAGACCCAGTACTTC.

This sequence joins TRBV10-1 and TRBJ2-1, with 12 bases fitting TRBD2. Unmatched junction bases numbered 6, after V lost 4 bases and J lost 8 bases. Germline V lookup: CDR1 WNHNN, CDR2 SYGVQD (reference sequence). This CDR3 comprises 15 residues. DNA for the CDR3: TGCGCCAGCAGTGCTCTAGCGGGAGGGCCTGATGAGCAGTTCTTC. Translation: CASSALAGGPDEQFF.